These 29 T cell receptor beta chains originate from one sample sequenced in a study of shared clonotypes between healthy human individuals. The data were produced by immunoSEQ multiplex PCR, yet TCRdb's version contains in-frame clones alone and is incomplete. The sample shows millions of clones, about 93% of them seen only once. Cells designated naive CD8 were CD45RO-negative and were positively selected for CCR7, with terminally differentiated effector memory CD45RA+ cells excluded. The specimen was naive CD8+ T cells from PBMCs. The receptors here all came from a man younger than 35 in good health. Some clones in this sample may be carry-over from other donors' samples.

The gene calls are TRBV18 and TRBJ2-5, with TRBD1 as a possible D gene (5 bases). The V gene's germline CDR1 is KGHSH and CDR2 LQKENI. There are 16 residues in the CDR3. The V end lost 0 bases, the J end lost 2 bases, and 13 bases lay between the germline ends. The chain's CDR3 is CASSPPGHSLQETQYF. The CDR3 DNA reads TGTGCCAGCTCACCACCTGGACACAGTCTACAAGAGACCCAGTACTTC.

V and J are TRBV29-1 and TRBJ1-1, with a possible D match to TRBD1 (5 bases). Germline V gene sequence: CDR1 SQVTM, CDR2 ANQGSEA. The CDR3 spans 11 residues. Deletions cut 3 bases from V and 11 bases from J, with 13 bases between. CDR3 nucleotides: TGCAGCGTTGAGAGGGGCCGGTCCGCTTTCTTT. It translates to CSVERGRSAFF.

The chain carries TRBV23-1 and TRBJ2-7; D not certain. TRBV23-1 has ORF status, its function being uncertain. This CDR3 is built from 13 residues. Between the trimmed V and J ends, which lost 1 base and 5 bases, there was a span of 9 bases. The CDR3 DNA follows: TGCGCCAGCAGTCAATTGAGACGCAACGAGCAGTACTTC. Translation: CASSQLRRNEQYF.

V usage is TRBV9 and J usage is TRBJ1-1; no clear D gene. Trimming left V 3 bases short and J 5 bases short, with 11 bases between. CDR1 SGDLS and CDR2 YYNGEE come from the germline V gene. The CDR3 has 13 residues. The CDR3 is CASSGGERTEAFF. CDR3 nucleotide sequence: TGTGCCAGCAGCGGCGGAGAAAGAACTGAAGCTTTCTTT.

V is TRBV19 and J is TRBJ2-6, with no clear D. This CDR3 has 14 residues. Trimming left V 7 bases short and J 0 bases short, with 7 bases between. Germline V CDR1 and CDR2: LNHDA, SQIVND (reference sequence). Here the CDR3 DNA reads TGTGCCAGTATTCAAGTCTCTGGGGCCAACGTCCTGACTTTC. Amino acid sequence: CASIQVSGANVLTF.

The rearrangement uses TRBV4-1 and TRBJ1-2; TRBD1 matches 7 bases. The germline V gene has CDR1 MGHRA and CDR2 YSYEKL. Germline trimming cut 2 bases from V and 4 bases from J; bases unmatched to any gene: 10. The CDR3 is 16 residues long. The CDR3 nucleotides read TGCGCCAGCAGCCAATCAGGGGACAGCGACCGCTATGGCTACACCTTC. It yields the protein CASSQSGDSDRYGYTF.

This sequence joins TRBV19 and TRBJ2-7; D not certain. This CDR3 contains 14 residues. The V end was cut by 5 bases, the J end by 2 bases, with 13 bases between. Germline CDR1 is LNHDA and CDR2 is SQIVND (reference sequence). CDR3 DNA: TGTGCCAGTAGTGCTACTCGACATCCCTACGAGCAGTACTTC. It yields the protein CASSATRHPYEQYF.

This clone was seen a single time. The chain recombines TRBV7-9 with TRBJ2-1; D ambiguous. The CDR3 has 12 amino acids. V was shortened by 4 bases and J by 8 bases, with 9 bases between the two germline ends. In germline, CDR1 is SEHNR, CDR2 FQNEAQ (reference sequence). The CDR3: CASSYPRDEQFF. In DNA, the CDR3 is TGTGCCAGCAGCTACCCCCGGGATGAGCAGTTCTTC.

This clone was observed once. The rearrangement links TRBV27 to TRBJ2-1; 9 nucleotides match TRBD2. There are 13 residues in the CDR3. J gave up 9 bases and V 6 bases, and 6 bases lay outside the gene matches. The germline V gene has CDR1 MNHEY and CDR2 SMNVEV (reference sequence). The CDR3: CASRPRGGIEQFF. DNA of the CDR3: TGTGCCAGCAGACCGCGGGGGGGAATTGAGCAGTTCTTC.

The rearrangement links TRBV7-3 to TRBJ2-3; 7 nucleotides line up with TRBD1. From germline, CDR1 is SGHTA and CDR2 FQGTGA. The V and J ends lost 4 bases and 3 bases, in that order; junction bases with no gene match: 4. The CDR3 totals 14 residues. Here the CDR3 DNA reads TGTGCCAGCAGCTCAACGGGACAGACAGATACGCAGTATTTT. Translation gives CASSSTGQTDTQYF. The full variable domain, its missing parts supplied by reference TRBV7-3 and TRBJ2-3, is GAGVSQTPSNKVTEKGKYVELRCDPISGHTALYWYRQSLGQGPEFLIYFQGTGAADDSGLPNDRFFAVRPEGSVSTLKIQRTERGDSAVYLCASSSTGQTDTQYFGPGTRLTVL.

This chain connects TRBV7-9 to TRBJ1-1, with TRBD1 as a possible D gene (5 bases). V was trimmed by 1 base and J by 5 bases, leaving 11 bases between them. Germline loops: CDR1 SEHNR, CDR2 FQNEAQ (reference sequence). The CDR3 totals 14 residues. In DNA, the CDR3 is TGTGCCAGCAGCTTAGTAGTGGGGGGAACTGAAGCTTTCTTT. Translation gives CASSLVVGGTEAFF.

This chain joins TRBV10-2 and TRBJ2-2; D is ambiguous. The germline gives CDR1 WSHSY, CDR2 SAAADI. The V end was cut by 7 bases, the J end by 7 bases, with 7 bases between. The CDR3 covers 11 residues. CDR3 bases: TGCGCCAGCACTTCGCGCGGGGAGCTGTTTTTT. Translated, it gives CASTSRGELFF.

The chain joins TRBV7-2 to TRBJ2-7, with D perhaps assigned TRBD1 or TRBD2 (5 bases each). Germline V gene lookup returns CDR1 SGHTA and CDR2 FQGNSA. The ends were cut back, 1 base at V and 4 bases at J, with 14 bases in the middle. This CDR3 spans 15 amino acids. The CDR3 sequence: CASSLGGVKVYEQYF. For the CDR3, the DNA is TGTGCCAGCAGCTTAGGAGGGGTAAAGGTGTACGAGCAGTACTTC.

The chain links TRBV19 to TRBJ2-3; TRBD1 aligns across 7 bases. Trimming cost V 7 bases and J 6 bases; bases outside gene matches: 7. The CDR3 length is 13 residues. CDR1 and CDR2 (germline): LNHDA, SQIVND (reference sequence). CDR3 nucleotides: TGTGCCAGTACCGACAGGGTTCGGGATACGCAGTATTTT. This translates into CASTDRVRDTQYF.

The chain's CDR3 is CASTKKTGDTGELFF. The CDR3 DNA is TGTGCCAGCACCAAAAAGACAGGGGATACCGGGGAGCTGTTTTTT. V gene TRBV7-9 combines with J gene TRBJ2-2, with 8 bases fitting TRBD1. Germline CDR1 is SEHNR and CDR2 is FQNEAQ (reference sequence). The CDR3 covers 15 residues. The V segment lost 7 bases and the J segment 5 bases; nucleotides outside the gene matches: 9. The full variable domain, rest sourced from reference TRBV7-9 and TRBJ2-2, is DTGVSQNPRHKITKRGQNVTFRCDPISEHNRLYWYRQTLGQGPEFLTYFQNEAQLEKSRLLSDRFSAERPKGSFSTLEIQRTEQGDSAMYLCASTKKTGDTGELFFGEGSRLTVL.

This chain joins TRBV29-1 and TRBJ2-2; perhaps TRBD1 as D (5 bases). Germline values: CDR1 SQVTM, CDR2 ANQGSEA. This CDR3 spans 13 amino acids. V lost 3 bases, J lost 4 bases, and 9 bases lay in between. Written as DNA, the CDR3 is TGCAGCGTTGACAGGGTGGCCACCGGGGAGCTGTTTTTT. Protein: CSVDRVATGELFF.

The CDR3 is CASSPRGRVTYNEQFF. In DNA form, the CDR3 reads TGTGCCAGCAGCCCGCGGGGGAGGGTCACCTACAATGAGCAGTTCTTC. V and J are TRBV11-3 and TRBJ2-1; 7 bases line up with TRBD2. Per germline, CDR1 SGHNT and CDR2 YENEEA. V was pared by 5 bases and J by 2 bases, with 9 bases of the junction left unmatched. This CDR3 is built from 16 residues.

This chain connects TRBV27 to TRBJ2-7; weak D call: TRBD2 (5 bases). The V and J ends lost 5 bases and 4 bases respectively, with 21 bases between them. This CDR3 region has 16 residues. From germline, CDR1 is MNHEY and CDR2 SMNVEV (reference sequence). The CDR3 protein is CASSASVTTSLYEQYF. The CDR3 DNA follows: TGTGCCAGCAGTGCCTCAGTGACTACTTCTTTGTACGAGCAGTACTTC.

J is TRBJ1-1 and V is TRBV19; maybe TRBD1 (5 bases). V shed 5 bases and J shed 5 bases, with 18 bases lying between them. There are 15 residues in the CDR3. The V gene's germline CDR1 is LNHDA and CDR2 SQIVND (reference sequence). CDR3 nucleotide sequence: TGTGCCAGTAGTCCCCTGAGGGCGCGGGGGACTGAAGCTTTCTTT. Its translation: CASSPLRARGTEAFF.

The gene calls are TRBV27 and TRBJ2-1; D gene unclear. V lost 5 bases to trimming and J lost 5 bases, with 7 bases between them. Germline loops: CDR1 MNHEY, CDR2 SMNVEV (reference sequence). This CDR3 spans 12 amino acids. DNA for the CDR3: TGTGCCAGCAGTACCCTCAACAATGAGCAGTTCTTC. Protein: CASSTLNNEQFF.

In its sample, this clone was seen a few times. The chain couples TRBV10-2 to TRBJ1-1; D gene unclear. CDR3 length: 12 amino acids. Germline loops: CDR1 WSHSY, CDR2 SAAADI. V lost 5 bases and J 0 bases, leaving 4 bases between the germline ends. CDR3 loop: CASSYMNTEAFF. The DNA of the CDR3 is TGCGCCAGCAGTTACATGAACACTGAAGCTTTCTTT.

The chain joins TRBV5-1 to TRBJ2-3, with D unclear. This CDR3 contains 14 residues. Germline V gene sequence: CDR1 SGHRS, CDR2 YFSETQ. The V end lost 0 bases, the J end lost 2 bases, and 7 bases lay between the germline ends. CDR3 coding DNA: TGCGCCAGCAGCTTGGGGGCAGACACAGATACGCAGTATTTT. Translated, it gives CASSLGADTDTQYF.

The chain carries TRBV4-2 and TRBJ2-2; no reliable D call. Germline V gene data show CDR1 as LGHNA and CDR2 as YNFKEQ. V was shortened by 3 bases and J by 5 bases, with 10 bases between the two germline ends. The CDR3 sequence is 14 residues long. CDR3 sequence (DNA): TGTGCCAGCAGCCAGGCTGGAACGACCGGGGAGCTGTTTTTT. Translation: CASSQAGTTGELFF.

This sequence joins TRBV19 and TRBJ2-7; 10 bases fit TRBD2. This CDR3 contains 14 residues. CDR1 and CDR2 (germline): LNHDA, SQIVND (reference sequence). J was trimmed by 0 bases and V by 7 bases; bases with no gene match: 3. CDR3 residues: CASTTSGNSYEQYF. The CDR3 nucleotides read TGTGCCAGTACCACTAGCGGGAACTCCTACGAGCAGTACTTC. Based on the CDR3 plus reference TRBV19 and TRBJ2-7, the full variable domain is DGGITQSPKYLFRKEGQNVTLSCEQNLNHDAMYWYRQDPGQGLRLIYYSQIVNDFQKGDIAEGYSVSREKKESFPLTVTSAQKNPTAFYLCASTTSGNSYEQYFGPGTRLTVT.

The chain combines TRBV6-5 with TRBJ2-7; tentative D call: TRBD1 (5 bases). The V end lost 6 bases, the J end lost 2 bases, and 5 bases lay between the germline ends. Germline V gene data show CDR1 as MNHEY and CDR2 as SVGAGI. The CDR3 length is 11 residues. The CDR3 loop is CASRQAYEQYF. In DNA form, the CDR3 reads TGTGCCAGCAGACAGGCCTACGAGCAGTACTTC.

The chain has TRBV29-1 and TRBJ2-1, with 13 positions matching TRBD2. With 6 bases clipped from V and 6 bases from J, the junction kept 5 bases outside the gene matches. CDR3 length equals 14 residues. The germline CDR1 and CDR2 sequences are SQVTM and ANQGSEA. This chain's CDR3 is CSVRGLAGVNEQFF. CDR3 DNA: TGCAGCGTCCGCGGACTAGCGGGAGTCAATGAGCAGTTCTTC.

V and J are TRBV28 and TRBJ1-1; possibly TRBD1 for D (5 bases). The CDR3 contains 20 residues. V lost 4 bases and J 6 bases, leaving 33 bases between the germline ends. From germline, CDR1 is MDHEN and CDR2 SYDVKM. The CDR3 DNA follows: TGTGCCAGCAGTTCAAGATCAACAAGAGTCCAGGGAATAACATACCCTGAAGCTTTCTTT. It is translated as CASSSRSTRVQGITYPEAFF. Full variable domain (remainder filled in from reference TRBV28 and TRBJ1-1): DVKVTQSSRYLVKRTGEKVFLECVQDMDHENMFWYRQDPGLGLRLIYFSYDVKMKEKGDIPEGYSVSREKKERFSLILESASTNQTSMYLCASSSRSTRVQGITYPEAFFGQGTRLTVV.

For the CDR3, the DNA is TGTGCCAGCAGCTTGGGGACAGTTCCCTACGAGCAGTACTTC. Translation gives CASSLGTVPYEQYF. The chain carries TRBV5-4 and TRBJ2-7, with D perhaps matching TRBD1 (6 bases). V lost 0 bases, J lost 2 bases, and 9 bases lay in between. The CDR3 totals 14 residues. CDR1 SGHNT and CDR2 YYREEE come from the germline V gene (reference sequence).

The chain is built from TRBV7-9 and TRBJ2-2; D may be TRBD1 or TRBD2 (6 bases each). Germline V CDR1 and CDR2: SEHNR, FQNEAQ (reference sequence). The CDR3 consists of 14 residues. V shed 2 bases and J shed 3 bases, with 7 bases lying between them. CDR3 residues: CASSLRGHTGELFF. The CDR3 DNA reads as TGTGCCAGCAGCTTACGGGGGCACACCGGGGAGCTGTTTTTT.